A single sample is the source of the 18 T cell receptor beta chains below, sequenced in a study of PD-1 blockade in classical Hodgkin lymphoma. The assay was immunoSEQ multiplex PCR, and TCRdb's table has in-frame clones only and misses some. Altogether about 24,000 clones are present, roughly 80% being singletons, with the ten largest covering 5% to 7.5%. Time point of the sample: cycle 4 day 1 (C4D1), after more than 5 weeks of nivolumab. All patients experienced relapse after autologous stem cell transplantation, and brentuximab vedotin exposure was variable. The specimen was peripheral blood mononuclear cells (PBMCs), collected before the fourth cycle of nivolumab. The receptors here all came from a human donor with classical Hodgkin lymphoma.

The chain carries TRBV19 and TRBJ2-3, with 14 positions matching TRBD2. The CDR3 has 18 residues. Germline V CDR1 and CDR2: LNHDA, SQIVND (reference sequence). J lost 5 bases, V lost 2 bases, and 9 bases had no gene match. CDR3 nucleotide sequence: TGTGCCAGTAGTATACCCAACTCCGGGACTAGCGGGAGAGATACGCAGTATTTT. This gives the protein CASSIPNSGTSGRDTQYF.

Only a few counts were recorded for this clone. CDR3 sequence reads: CASSLIAVESNEKLFF. The CDR3 region has the DNA TGTGCCAGCAGCTTAATTGCGGTGGAGTCTAATGAAAAACTGTTTTTT. The chain couples TRBV11-3 to TRBJ1-4; no clear D gene. V lost 2 bases and J 3 bases, leaving 13 bases between the germline ends. CDR3 length equals 16 residues. Germline-derived CDR1 and CDR2 are SGHNT and YENEEA.

The gene calls are TRBV7-2 and TRBJ1-3; D not resolved. Germline assignment: CDR1 SGHTA and CDR2 FQGNSA. CDR3 size: 15 residues. V lost 5 bases and J lost 0, with 11 bases in between. The CDR3 DNA reads TGTGCCAGCAGCCTTATTAGGGACTCTGGAAACACCATATATTTT. Translated: CASSLIRDSGNTIYF.

The rearrangement links TRBV19 to TRBJ1-1; D ambiguous. Trimming took off 6 bases at V and 1 base at J, with 9 bases between the two ends. CDR3 length equals 13 residues. CDR1 is LNHDA, CDR2 SQIVND, per germline (reference sequence). The CDR3 DNA reads TGTGCCAGTAGGACCCCAGGGAACACTGAAGCTTTCTTT. Protein: CASRTPGNTEAFF. Looking up the rest from reference TRBV19 and TRBJ1-1 gives the full variable domain: DGGITQSPKYLFRKEGQNVTLSCEQNLNHDAMYWYRQDPGQGLRLIYYSQIVNDFQKGDIAEGYSVSREKKESFPLTVTSAQKNPTAFYLCASRTPGNTEAFFGQGTRLTVV.

V usage is TRBV4-2 and J usage is TRBJ2-7; D is undetermined. V was cut by 0 bases and J by 3 bases, with 0 bases left in between. Germline CDR1 LGHNA, CDR2 YNFKEQ. The CDR3 is made up of 11 amino acids. The CDR3 DNA reads TGTGCCAGCAGCCAAGACTACGAGCAGTACTTC. It yields the protein CASSQDYEQYF.

The chain uses TRBV29-1 and TRBJ1-2; D unresolved. The ends were cut back, 0 bases at V and 0 bases at J, with 11 bases in the middle. From germline, CDR1 is SQVTM and CDR2 ANQGSEA. This CDR3 has 15 amino acids. CDR3 nucleotide sequence: TGCAGCGTTGAAGATTGGCAGCGCGCTAACTATGGCTACACCTTC. Translating it yields CSVEDWQRANYGYTF.

This clone appeared once. This chain joins TRBV27 and TRBJ2-3; D assignment may be TRBD1 or TRBD2 (5 bases each). This CDR3 spans 13 amino acids. The V end was cut by 8 bases, the J end by 2 bases, with 11 bases between. From germline, CDR1 is MNHEY and CDR2 SMNVEV (reference sequence). The CDR3 is CASGDAYTDTQYF. In DNA, the CDR3 is TGTGCCAGCGGGGACGCCTACACAGATACGCAGTATTTT.

This chain uses TRBV27 with TRBJ1-5; D is possibly TRBD1 (6 bases). Trimming pared 5 bases from V and 6 bases from J, leaving 14 bases between. The germline gives CDR1 MNHEY, CDR2 SMNVEV (reference sequence). The CDR3 loop spans 14 amino acids. CDR3 bases: TGTGCCAGCAGTATAACCACAGGGATTCAGCCCCAGCATTTT. Translated, it gives CASSITTGIQPQHF.

The gene calls are TRBV27 and TRBJ1-4; TRBD1 agrees at 9 bases. CDR1 MNHEY and CDR2 SMNVEV come from the germline V gene (reference sequence). Losses at the gene ends were 6 bases for V and 7 bases for J; bases not matched to a gene: 9. This CDR3 comprises 15 residues. CDR3 DNA sequence: TGTGCCAGCAGACAGACAGGGGGATGGGGTGAAAAACTGTTTTTT. This translates into CASRQTGGWGEKLFF.

The gene calls are TRBV2 and TRBJ2-2; tentative D call: TRBD2 (5 bases). There are 13 residues in the CDR3. The V gene's germline CDR1 is SNHLY and CDR2 FYNNEI. Trimming took 8 bases from V and 5 from J, leaving 12 bases between them. This CDR3 is CASGGYVTGELFF. The CDR3 DNA is TGTGCCAGCGGAGGCTATGTGACCGGGGAGCTGTTTTTT.

This clone was observed a single time. The chain employs TRBV21-1 and TRBJ2-7; the DNA was not compared with TRBD2, the D call given in the table. TRBV21-1 has pseudogene status. The CDR3 totals 11 residues. CDR3 residues: CASSKEVAVPF. CDR3 nucleotides: TGTGCCAGCAGCAAAGAAGTCGCGGTTCCCTTC.

This chain links TRBV5-1 with TRBJ1-1; D might be TRBD1 (5 bases). This CDR3 has 14 residues. V dropped 4 bases and J dropped 1 base, with 11 bases sitting between them. Germline CDR1 reads SGHRS; CDR2 reads YFSETQ. DNA for the CDR3: TGCGCCAGCAGCACACTTACAGGGAACACTGAAGCTTTCTTT. Amino acid sequence: CASSTLTGNTEAFF.

The chain uses TRBV9 and TRBJ2-3; a weak D match, TRBD2 (6 bases). Looked up from germline, CDR1 is SGDLS and CDR2 is YYNGEE. V gave up 4 bases and J gave up 2 bases, with 17 bases separating them. The CDR3 runs to 16 residues. CDR3 in DNA: TGTGCCAGCAGCCCAGAGGCGGGGACCCTCACAGATACGCAGTATTTT. This sequence encodes CASSPEAGTLTDTQYF.

This clone was recorded only once. This rearrangement joins TRBV7-9 to TRBJ1-5; 7 bases agree with TRBD1. The germline gives CDR1 SEHNR, CDR2 FQNEAQ (reference sequence). With V trimmed by 3 bases and J by 6 bases, 2 bases remained unmatched. The CDR3 runs to 13 residues. The CDR3 region has the DNA TGTGCCAGCAGCTTTCAGGGGGGTCAGCCCCAGCATTTT. It codes for CASSFQGGQPQHF.

The chain is built from TRBV7-3 and TRBJ2-2; no clear D gene. Germline V lookup: CDR1 SGHTA, CDR2 FQGTGA. V gave up 1 base and J gave up 0 bases, with 12 bases separating them. This CDR3 contains 17 residues. CDR3 protein: CASSLIRAGANTGELFF. CDR3 bases: TGTGCCAGCAGCTTAATCCGAGCTGGGGCGAACACCGGGGAGCTGTTTTTT.

The J gene is TRBJ2-2, the V gene TRBV10-2; 7 nucleotides match TRBD1. The CDR3 totals 16 residues. Trimming at V came to 0 bases and at J to 8 bases, leaving 9 bases not matched to a gene. Germline loops: CDR1 WSHSY, CDR2 SAAADI. The chain's CDR3 is CASSESGTALAGELFF. The CDR3, as DNA: TGCGCCAGCAGTGAGTCAGGGACAGCGCTCGCGGGGGAGCTGTTTTTT.

The chain is built from TRBV30 and TRBJ1-1, with D unclear. The germline gives CDR1 GTSNPN, CDR2 SVGIG (reference sequence). V lost 3 bases and J lost 10, with 18 bases in between. This CDR3 has 13 residues. The CDR3 sequence: CAWSAIEGWGAFF. CDR3 DNA sequence: TGTGCCTGGAGCGCGATAGAGGGTTGGGGAGCTTTCTTT.

The chain links TRBV4-1 to TRBJ2-7; 10 nucleotides agree with TRBD2. The CDR3 sequence is 16 residues long. With V trimmed by 4 bases and J by 6 bases, 12 bases remained unmatched. The V gene's germline CDR1 is MGHRA and CDR2 YSYEKL. Here the CDR3 reads CASSLAPAGGPGEQYF. In nucleotides, the CDR3 is TGCGCCAGCAGCCTAGCGCCAGCGGGGGGGCCGGGCGAGCAGTACTTC.